These 29 T cell receptor beta chains originate from one sample sequenced in a study of blood T cell repertoires in COVID-19. Measured with immunoSEQ multiplex PCR; TCRdb has only the in-frame clones, and not every one. The sample lists around 100,000 clones; approximately 81% were seen once. The sequencing input was peripheral blood. These receptors were taken from a human donor in a cohort sampled during active COVID-19.

CDR3 sequence (DNA): TGTGCCAGCAGCCAACAGGGTTTCACTAATGAAAAACTGTTTTTT. Translated, it gives CASSQQGFTNEKLFF. V and J are TRBV11-2 and TRBJ1-4; possibly TRBD1 for D (6 bases). This CDR3 spans 15 amino acids. Between the trimmed V and J ends, which lost 5 bases and 2 bases, there was a span of 12 bases. Germline V gives CDR1 SGHAT, CDR2 FQNNGV.

This chain uses TRBV3-1 (or the pseudogene TRBV3-2) with TRBJ2-5; D might be TRBD1 (6 bases). Trimming stripped 3 bases from V and 2 bases from J, with 7 bases between. The length of the CDR3 is 13 residues. Germline-derived CDR1 and CDR2 are LGHDT and YNNKEL (reference sequence). In nucleotides, the CDR3 is TGTGCCAGCAGCCAGAGGGGGCAAGAGACCCAGTACTTC. It codes for CASSQRGQETQYF.

This sequence joins TRBV5-1 and TRBJ2-2; TRBD1 aligns across 12 bases. The CDR3 length is 17 residues. Germline assignment: CDR1 SGHRS and CDR2 YFSETQ. V dropped 7 bases and J dropped 8; count of bases not matched to a gene: 15. The CDR3 loop reads CASCPQPGTGGSGELFF. CDR3 nucleotides: TGCGCCAGCTGTCCCCAACCCGGGACAGGGGGCTCGGGGGAGCTGTTTTTT. The entire variable domain, with the rest obtained from reference TRBV5-1 and TRBJ2-2, is as follows: KAGVTQTPRYLIKTRGQQVTLSCSPISGHRSVSWYQQTPGQGLQFLFEYFSETQRNKGNFPGRFSGRQFSNSRSEMNVSTLELGDSALYLCASCPQPGTGGSGELFFGEGSRLTVL.

The chain uses TRBV14 and TRBJ2-6; tentatively, D is TRBD2 (6 bases). The CDR3 contains 15 residues. CDR1 and CDR2 (germline): SGHDN, FVKESK. Trimming shortened V by 3 bases and J by 4 bases, and 10 bases separated the two germline ends. CDR3 in amino acids: CASSQQGGGANVLTF. For the CDR3, the DNA is TGTGCCAGCAGCCAGCAGGGAGGCGGGGCCAACGTCCTGACTTTC.

The chain joins TRBV15 to TRBJ2-1, with D unclear. Between the trimmed V and J ends, which lost 0 bases and 2 bases, there was a span of 11 bases. This CDR3 spans 16 amino acids. The germline V gene encodes CDR1 LNHNV and CDR2 YYDKDF (reference sequence). This CDR3 is CATSRDRGGTYNEQFF. As DNA, the CDR3 is TGTGCCACCAGCAGAGATCGTGGTGGCACCTACAATGAGCAGTTCTTC.

The V gene is TRBV3-1 (or the pseudogene TRBV3-2), the J gene TRBJ2-5, with 8 bases that match TRBD1. The ends lost 1 base at V and 5 bases at J; junction bases unmatched: 6. The CDR3 has 15 residues. Germline V gives CDR1 LGHDT, CDR2 YNNKEL (reference sequence). CDR3 DNA: TGTGCCAGCAGCCAAGGACAGGGGCGGCTCGAGACCCAGTACTTC. Its translation: CASSQGQGRLETQYF.

The chain recombines TRBV12-3 or TRBV12-4 with TRBJ1-2; TRBD1 matches at 7 bases. This CDR3 is 12 amino acids long. V lost 5 bases, J lost 9 bases, and 6 bases stayed unmatched. The CDR3 region has the DNA TGTGCCAGCAGTACAGGGGCCCGAAGCTACACCTTC. Its protein product is CASSTGARSYTF.

CDR3 DNA sequence: TGTGCCAGCAAGCGGAGTGGAGGACGAGACACAGATACGCAGTATTTT. Its translation is CASKRSGGRDTDTQYF. This chain links TRBV14 with TRBJ2-3; a possible D gene is TRBD2 (5 bases). Germline values: CDR1 SGHDN, CDR2 FVKESK. Trimming removed 7 bases at V and 2 bases at J, with 19 bases between. CDR3 size: 16 residues.

The J gene is TRBJ1-1, the V gene TRBV4-2, with D possibly TRBD1 on 6 matching bases. The CDR3 has 18 amino acids. The V gene's germline CDR1 is LGHNA and CDR2 YNFKEQ. V lost 0 bases and J 8 bases, leaving 25 bases between the germline ends. Written as DNA, the CDR3 is TGTGCCAGCAGCCAAGATCACGGGTTTTTACAGGGCCGATGGGAAGCTTTCTTT. It yields the protein CASSQDHGFLQGRWEAFF.

In DNA form, the CDR3 reads TGTGCCAGCCTCCCGAGGACACAAGAGACCCAGTACTTC. Translated: CASLPRTQETQYF. The chain uses TRBV2 and TRBJ2-5, with D possibly being TRBD1 (5 bases). The CDR3 extends over 13 amino acids. The germline CDR1 and CDR2 sequences are SNHLY and FYNNEI. Trimming removed 8 bases from V and 2 bases from J, with 12 bases in between.

The V and J genes are TRBV7-2 and TRBJ2-3; 13 bases align to TRBD2. Germline V gene data show CDR1 as SGHTA and CDR2 as FQGNSA. Germline trimming cut 5 bases from V and 1 base from J; bases unmatched to any gene: 0. The CDR3 extends over 15 amino acids. The CDR3 is CASSGLAGGTDTQYF. In DNA form, the CDR3 reads TGTGCCAGCAGCGGACTAGCGGGGGGCACAGATACGCAGTATTTT.

The chain has TRBV9 and TRBJ2-2, with TRBD1 matching over 7 bases. The germline gives CDR1 SGDLS, CDR2 YYNGEE. The CDR3 extends over 16 amino acids. V gave up 5 bases and J gave up 5 bases; unmatched junction bases: 12. The CDR3 spells CASRSPGTVGTGELFF. CDR3 DNA: TGTGCCAGCAGATCCCCCGGGACAGTGGGGACCGGGGAGCTGTTTTTT.

The chain links TRBV29-1 to TRBJ2-7; 7 nucleotides agree with TRBD1. After removal of 4 bases from V and 2 bases from J, the junction contained 2 bases not matched to a gene. The CDR3 runs to 12 residues. CDR1 is SQVTM, CDR2 ANQGSEA, per germline. In DNA form, the CDR3 reads TGCAGCGTTGGGCAGGGGGCCTACGAGCAGTACTTC. Translation: CSVGQGAYEQYF.

The rearrangement links TRBV5-1 to TRBJ1-1, with 7 bases identical to TRBD1. The junction had 8 bases not matched to a gene; V was cut back by 5 bases and J by 1 base. This CDR3 region has 15 residues. Germline lookup yields CDR1 SGHRS and CDR2 YFSETQ. CDR3 nucleotide sequence: TGCGCCAGCAGAAAGTCAGGGGGACAGAACACTGAAGCTTTCTTT. Translated: CASRKSGGQNTEAFF. Drawing the rest from reference TRBV5-1 and TRBJ1-1, the complete variable domain is KAGVTQTPRYLIKTRGQQVTLSCSPISGHRSVSWYQQTPGQGLQFLFEYFSETQRNKGNFPGRFSGRQFSNSRSEMNVSTLELGDSALYLCASRKSGGQNTEAFFGQGTRLTVV.

The chain joins TRBV6-1 to TRBJ2-1, with TRBD1 matching over 10 bases. This CDR3 has 16 amino acids. Looked up from germline, CDR1 is MNHNS and CDR2 is SASEGT. V dropped 4 bases and J dropped 1; count of bases not matched to a gene: 4. The CDR3 DNA follows: TGTGCCAGCAGTGCAGGACAGGGGGGTTCCTACAATGAGCAGTTCTTC. It codes for CASSAGQGGSYNEQFF.

The rearrangement links TRBV5-4 to TRBJ1-4; the match to TRBD1 covers 10 bases. CDR1 is SGHNT and CDR2 is YYREEE in the germline V gene (reference sequence). With V trimmed by 4 bases and J by 7 bases, 10 bases remained unmatched. The CDR3 runs to 16 residues. CDR3 amino acids: CASSDGTGVKGEKLFF. In DNA form, the CDR3 reads TGTGCCAGCAGCGACGGGACAGGGGTGAAAGGTGAAAAACTGTTTTTT.

The chain recombines TRBV7-2 with TRBJ2-5; TRBD2 matches 7 bases. The ends lost 3 bases at V and 6 bases at J; junction bases unmatched: 7. The CDR3 runs to 14 residues. CDR1 and CDR2 (germline): SGHTA, FQGNSA. The DNA of the CDR3 is TGTGCCAGCAGCTTCGGCGGGAGCGATAAGACCCAGTACTTC. This gives the protein CASSFGGSDKTQYF.

The gene calls are TRBV19 and TRBJ1-3; D is uncertain. CDR1 and CDR2 from the germline V gene are LNHDA and SQIVND (reference sequence). The CDR3 runs to 15 residues. Trimming cost V 5 bases and J 2 bases, with 13 bases left between them. Written as DNA, the CDR3 is TGTGCCAGTAGTCGAGTCGGTGAGGCTGGAAACACCATATATTTT. Translation gives CASSRVGEAGNTIYF.

This clone has only one observation. The J gene is TRBJ1-2, the V gene TRBV27, with D perhaps TRBD1 (6 bases). Germline CDR1 reads MNHEY; CDR2 reads SMNVEV (reference sequence). The CDR3 spans 12 residues. Trimming cost V 6 bases and J 5 bases, with 10 bases left between them. CDR3 sequence (DNA): TGTGCCAGCAGCGGACAGTATTATGGCTACACCTTC. Amino acids: CASSGQYYGYTF.

The V gene is TRBV29-1, the J gene TRBJ1-1, with TRBD1 as a possible D gene (6 bases). Trimming took off 2 bases at V and 12 bases at J, with 13 bases between the two ends. The CDR3 extends over 11 amino acids. Germline-derived CDR1 and CDR2 are SQVTM and ANQGSEA. For the CDR3, the DNA is TGCAGCGTTGAAAGGGGGGGGAGAACTTTCTTT. The encoded protein is CSVERGGRTFF.

The chain carries TRBV7-6 and TRBJ1-6; TRBD1 might be the D (5 bases). Germline V lookup: CDR1 SGHVS, CDR2 FNYEAQ. CDR3 length: 13 amino acids. The V end lost 8 bases, the J end lost 8 bases, and 13 bases lay between the germline ends. In DNA form, the CDR3 reads TGTGCCAGCCAGGGCAGTTGGGATTCACCCCTCCACTTT. Its protein is CASQGSWDSPLHF.

This chain connects TRBV6-5 to TRBJ2-7, with TRBD1 identical over 10 bases. The CDR3 is made up of 16 amino acids. J lost 4 bases, V lost 2 bases, and 8 bases had no gene match. Germline V gene lookup returns CDR1 MNHEY and CDR2 SVGAGI. The CDR3 sequence is CASSYGKDRGFYEQYF. As DNA, the CDR3 is TGTGCCAGCAGTTACGGGAAGGACAGGGGGTTTTACGAGCAGTACTTC.

V and J are TRBV4-3 and TRBJ2-7; a possible D gene is TRBD1 (6 bases). Germline CDR1 LGHNA, CDR2 YSLEER. Trimming shortened V by 2 bases and J by 3 bases, and 14 bases separated the two germline ends. This CDR3 region has 15 residues. The CDR3 is CASSQNTGPYYEQYF. The CDR3 DNA reads TGCGCCAGCAGCCAAAATACAGGGCCCTACTACGAGCAGTACTTC.

The chain links TRBV7-9 to TRBJ1-2; D is possibly TRBD1 (6 bases). V was pared by 2 bases and J by 2 bases, with 18 bases between. Germline values: CDR1 SEHNR, CDR2 FQNEAQ (reference sequence). This CDR3 spans 17 amino acids. CDR3 nucleotides: TGTGCCAGCAGCTTATTCGGGGCAGGGGCTAGCAACTATGGCTACACCTTC. Its translation: CASSLFGAGASNYGYTF.

This chain connects TRBV30 to TRBJ1-5; D is perhaps TRBD1 (6 bases). V lost 1 base and J 0 bases, leaving 10 bases between the germline ends. The CDR3 has 15 amino acids. Germline V gene data show CDR1 as GTSNPN and CDR2 as SVGIG (reference sequence). CDR3 in amino acids: CAWSEQGHSNQPQHF. In DNA form, the CDR3 reads TGTGCCTGGAGTGAACAGGGCCATAGCAATCAGCCCCAGCATTTT.

V gene TRBV3-1 (or the pseudogene TRBV3-2) combines with J gene TRBJ2-1, with a tentative D call TRBD2 (6 bases). From germline, CDR1 is LGHDT and CDR2 YNNKEL (reference sequence). V shed 2 bases and J shed 6 bases, with 17 bases lying between them. This CDR3 comprises 16 residues. In DNA form, the CDR3 reads TGTGCCAGCAGCCAATACCCCCAATTGGGAGGCAATGAGCAGTTCTTC. Translated, it gives CASSQYPQLGGNEQFF.

This clone occurred a few times. The rearrangement joins TRBV5-1 to TRBJ2-7; TRBD2 agrees at 12 bases. J lost 5 bases, V lost 4 bases, and 13 bases had no gene match. CDR3 length: 17 amino acids. The germline CDR1 and CDR2 sequences are SGHRS and YFSETQ. The CDR3 sequence is CASSMGTSGSFLHEQYF. CDR3 nucleotides: TGCGCCAGCAGCATGGGGACTAGCGGGTCCTTTCTGCACGAGCAGTACTTC.

CDR3 loop: CASTLSGGRVDEQFF. The CDR3 DNA sequence: TGTGCCAGCACCCTGTCGGGGGGCCGGGTCGACGAGCAGTTCTTC. The chain is built from TRBV27 and TRBJ2-1; maybe TRBD2 (7 bases). The germline CDR1 and CDR2 sequences are MNHEY and SMNVEV (reference sequence). CDR3 size: 15 residues. Trimming took off 7 bases at V and 10 bases at J, with 23 bases between the two ends.

The chain recombines TRBV5-1 with TRBJ2-3; D perhaps matches TRBD2 (6 bases). Germline-derived CDR1 and CDR2 are SGHRS and YFSETQ. This CDR3 region has 15 residues. V dropped 4 bases and J dropped 2 bases, with 14 bases sitting between them. This CDR3 is CASSGGTQPTDTQYF. CDR3 DNA: TGCGCCAGCAGCGGCGGGACTCAACCCACAGATACGCAGTATTTT.